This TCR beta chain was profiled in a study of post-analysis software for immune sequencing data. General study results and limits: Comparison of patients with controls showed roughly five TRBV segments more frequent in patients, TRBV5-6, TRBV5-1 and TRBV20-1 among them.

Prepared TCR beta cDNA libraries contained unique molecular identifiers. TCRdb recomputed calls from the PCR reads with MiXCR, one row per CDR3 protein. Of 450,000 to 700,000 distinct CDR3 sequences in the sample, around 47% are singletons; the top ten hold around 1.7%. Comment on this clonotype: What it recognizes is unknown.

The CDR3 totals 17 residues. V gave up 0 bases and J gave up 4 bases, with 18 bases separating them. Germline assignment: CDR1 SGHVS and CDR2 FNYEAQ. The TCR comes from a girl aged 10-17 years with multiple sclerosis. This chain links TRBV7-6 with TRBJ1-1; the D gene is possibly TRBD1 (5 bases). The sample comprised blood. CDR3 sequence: CASSLAILGDPRTEAFF. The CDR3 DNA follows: TGTGCCAGCAGCTTAGCTATCCTGGGGGACCCGCGCACTGAAGCTTTCTTT. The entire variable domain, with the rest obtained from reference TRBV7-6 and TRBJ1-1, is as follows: GAGVSQSPRYKVTKRGQDVALRCDPISGHVSLYWYRQALGQGPEFLTYFNYEAQQDKSGLPNDRFSAERPEGSISTLTIQRTEQRDSAMYRCASSLAILGDPRTEAFFGQGTRLTVV.